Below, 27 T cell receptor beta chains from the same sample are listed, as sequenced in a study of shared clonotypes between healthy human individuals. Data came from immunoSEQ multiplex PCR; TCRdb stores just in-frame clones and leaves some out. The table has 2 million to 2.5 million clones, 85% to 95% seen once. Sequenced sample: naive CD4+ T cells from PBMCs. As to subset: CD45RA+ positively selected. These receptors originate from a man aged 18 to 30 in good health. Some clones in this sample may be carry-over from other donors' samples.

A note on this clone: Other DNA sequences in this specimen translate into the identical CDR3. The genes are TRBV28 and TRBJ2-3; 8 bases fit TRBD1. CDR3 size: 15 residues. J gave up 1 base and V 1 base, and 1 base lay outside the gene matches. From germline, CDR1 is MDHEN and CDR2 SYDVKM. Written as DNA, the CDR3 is TGTGCCAGCAGTTTATTGGGACAGGGCACAGATACGCAGTATTTT. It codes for CASSLLGQGTDTQYF.

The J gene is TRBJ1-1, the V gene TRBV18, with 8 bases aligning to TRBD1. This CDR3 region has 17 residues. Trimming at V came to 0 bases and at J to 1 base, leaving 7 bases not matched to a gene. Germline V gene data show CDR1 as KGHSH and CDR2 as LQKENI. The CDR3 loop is CASSPPPGGAKNTEAFF. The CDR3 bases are TGTGCCAGCTCACCACCACCAGGGGGCGCCAAGAACACTGAAGCTTTCTTT.

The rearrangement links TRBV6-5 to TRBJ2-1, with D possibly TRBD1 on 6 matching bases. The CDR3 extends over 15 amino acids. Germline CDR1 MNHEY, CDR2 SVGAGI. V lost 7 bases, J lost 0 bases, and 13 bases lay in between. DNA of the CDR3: TGTGCCAGCACCTGGGACATAAGCTCCTACAATGAGCAGTTCTTC. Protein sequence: CASTWDISSYNEQFF.

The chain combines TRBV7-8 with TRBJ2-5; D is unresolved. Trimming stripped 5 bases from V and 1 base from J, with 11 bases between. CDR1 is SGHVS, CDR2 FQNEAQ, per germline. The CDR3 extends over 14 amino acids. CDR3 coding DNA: TGTGCCAGCAGCCGTCAATTCTTCCAAGAGACCCAGTACTTC. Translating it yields CASSRQFFQETQYF.

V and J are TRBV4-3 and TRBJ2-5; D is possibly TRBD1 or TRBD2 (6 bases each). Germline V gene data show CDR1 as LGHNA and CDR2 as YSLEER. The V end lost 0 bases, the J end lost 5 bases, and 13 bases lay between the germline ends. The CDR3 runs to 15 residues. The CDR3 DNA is TGCGCCAGCAGCCAAGAATGGGGGGCCTCTGAGACCCAGTACTTC. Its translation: CASSQEWGASETQYF.

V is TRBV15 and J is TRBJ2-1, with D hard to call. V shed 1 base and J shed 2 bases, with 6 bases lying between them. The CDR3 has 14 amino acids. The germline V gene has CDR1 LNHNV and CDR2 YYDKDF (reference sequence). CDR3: CATSRGSAYNEQFF. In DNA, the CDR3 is TGTGCCACCAGCAGAGGATCGGCCTACAATGAGCAGTTCTTC. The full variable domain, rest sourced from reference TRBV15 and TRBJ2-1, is DAMVIQNPRYQVTQFGKPVTLSCSQTLNHNVMYWYQQKSSQAPKLLFHYYDKDFNNEADTPDNFQSRRPNTSFCFLDIRSPGLGDTAMYLCATSRGSAYNEQFFGPGTRLTVL.

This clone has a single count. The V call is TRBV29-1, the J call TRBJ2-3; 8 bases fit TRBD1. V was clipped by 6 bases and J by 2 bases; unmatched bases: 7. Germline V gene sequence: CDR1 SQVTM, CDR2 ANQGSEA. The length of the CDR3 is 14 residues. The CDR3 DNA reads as TGCAGCGTATCAGGGGGCCCCCACACAGATACGCAGTATTTT. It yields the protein CSVSGGPHTDTQYF.

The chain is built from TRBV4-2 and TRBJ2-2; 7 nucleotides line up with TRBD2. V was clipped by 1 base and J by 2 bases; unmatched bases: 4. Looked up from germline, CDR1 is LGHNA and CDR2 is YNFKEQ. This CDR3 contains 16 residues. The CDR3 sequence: CASSQAAGANTGELFF. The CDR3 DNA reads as TGTGCCAGCAGCCAAGCGGCGGGAGCCAACACCGGGGAGCTGTTTTTT.

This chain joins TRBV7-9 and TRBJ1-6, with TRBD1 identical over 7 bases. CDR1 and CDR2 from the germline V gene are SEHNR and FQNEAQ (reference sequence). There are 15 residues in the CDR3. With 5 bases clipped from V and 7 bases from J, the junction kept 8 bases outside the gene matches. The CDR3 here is CASSRTGDGNSPLHF. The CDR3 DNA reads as TGTGCCAGCAGCCGTACAGGGGACGGGAATTCACCCCTCCACTTT.

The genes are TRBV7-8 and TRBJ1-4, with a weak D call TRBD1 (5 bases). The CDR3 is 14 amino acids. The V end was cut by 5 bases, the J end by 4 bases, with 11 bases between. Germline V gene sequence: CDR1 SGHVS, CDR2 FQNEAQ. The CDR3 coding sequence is TGTGCCAGCAGCCCGGGACGGATTAATGAAAAACTGTTTTTT. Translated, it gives CASSPGRINEKLFF. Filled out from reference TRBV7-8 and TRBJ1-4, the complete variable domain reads GAGVSQSPRYKVAKRGQDVALRCDPISGHVSLFWYQQALGQGPEFLTYFQNEAQLDKSGLPSDRFFAERPEGSVSTLKIQRTQQEDSAVYLCASSPGRINEKLFFGSGTQLSVL.

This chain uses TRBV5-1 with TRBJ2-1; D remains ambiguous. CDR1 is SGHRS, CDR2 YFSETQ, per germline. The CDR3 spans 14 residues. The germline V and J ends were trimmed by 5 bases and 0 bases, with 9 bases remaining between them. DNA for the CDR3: TGCGCCAGCAGGGTCGCCGGCTCCTACAATGAGCAGTTCTTC. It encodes CASRVAGSYNEQFF.

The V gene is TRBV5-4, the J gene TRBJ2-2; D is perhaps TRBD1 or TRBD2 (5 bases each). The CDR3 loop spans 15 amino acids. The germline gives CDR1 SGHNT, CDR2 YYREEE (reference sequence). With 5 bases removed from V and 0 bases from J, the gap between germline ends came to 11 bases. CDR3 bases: TGTGCCAGCAGACTGGGACGCCCGAACACCGGGGAGCTGTTTTTT. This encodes CASRLGRPNTGELFF.

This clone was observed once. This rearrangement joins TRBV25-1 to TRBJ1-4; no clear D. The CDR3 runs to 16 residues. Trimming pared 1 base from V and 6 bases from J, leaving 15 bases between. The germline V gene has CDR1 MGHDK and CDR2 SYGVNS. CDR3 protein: CASSEFRAGYDEKLFF. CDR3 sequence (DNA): TGTGCCAGCAGTGAATTTCGGGCAGGTTACGATGAAAAACTGTTTTTT.

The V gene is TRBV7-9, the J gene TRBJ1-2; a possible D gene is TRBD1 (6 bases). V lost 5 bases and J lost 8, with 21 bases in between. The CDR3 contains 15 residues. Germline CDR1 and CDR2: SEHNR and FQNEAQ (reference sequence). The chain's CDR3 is CASSPRGGVNWGYTF. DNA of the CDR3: TGTGCCAGCAGCCCCCGAGGGGGGGTTAACTGGGGCTACACCTTC.

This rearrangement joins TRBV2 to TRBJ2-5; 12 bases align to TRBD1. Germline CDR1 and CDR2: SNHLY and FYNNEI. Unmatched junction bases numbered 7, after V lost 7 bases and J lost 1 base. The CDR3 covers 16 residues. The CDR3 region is CASTGGDRGLQETQYF. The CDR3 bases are TGTGCCAGCACCGGGGGGGACAGGGGGCTCCAAGAGACCCAGTACTTC.

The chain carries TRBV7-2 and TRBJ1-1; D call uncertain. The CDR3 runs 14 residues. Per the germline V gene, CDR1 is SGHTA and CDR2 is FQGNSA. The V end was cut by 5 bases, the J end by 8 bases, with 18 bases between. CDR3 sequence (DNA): TGTGCCAGCAGCCTAATTGCAAGTGCCACGGAAGCTTTCTTT. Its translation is CASSLIASATEAFF.

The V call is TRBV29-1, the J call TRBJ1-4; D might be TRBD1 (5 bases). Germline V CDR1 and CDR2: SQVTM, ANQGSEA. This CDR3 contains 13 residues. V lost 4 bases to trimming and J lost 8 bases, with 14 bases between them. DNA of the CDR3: TGCAGCGTTGGGGGGGGAGAAGGCGAAAAACTGTTTTTT. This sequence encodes CSVGGGEGEKLFF.

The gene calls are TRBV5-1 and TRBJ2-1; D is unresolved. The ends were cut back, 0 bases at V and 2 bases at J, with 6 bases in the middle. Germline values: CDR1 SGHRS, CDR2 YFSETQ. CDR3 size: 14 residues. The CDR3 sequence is CASSLAATYNEQFF. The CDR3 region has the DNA TGCGCCAGCAGCTTGGCTGCTACCTACAATGAGCAGTTCTTC.

The CDR3: CASSQGQGDVYEQYF. CDR3 nucleotide sequence: TGTGCCAGCAGCCAAGGACAGGGAGATGTCTACGAGCAGTACTTC. V and J are TRBV5-4 and TRBJ2-7; 8 nucleotides match TRBD1. CDR1 is SGHNT and CDR2 is YYREEE in the germline V gene (reference sequence). Losses at the gene ends were 4 bases for V and 3 bases for J; bases not matched to a gene: 9. This CDR3 has 15 amino acids.

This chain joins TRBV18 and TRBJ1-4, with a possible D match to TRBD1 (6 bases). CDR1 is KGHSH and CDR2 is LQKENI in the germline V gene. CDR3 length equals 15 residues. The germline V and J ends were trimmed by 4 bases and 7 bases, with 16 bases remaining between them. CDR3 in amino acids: CASSQSAGEFEKLFF. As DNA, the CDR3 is TGTGCCAGCTCACAATCGGCAGGGGAATTTGAAAAACTGTTTTTT.

CDR3 amino acids: CAYTSISGANVLTF. The CDR3 region has the DNA TGTGCCTACACCTCGATCTCTGGGGCCAACGTCCTGACTTTC. The chain is built from TRBV30 and TRBJ2-6, with D unclear. CDR1 and CDR2 (germline): GTSNPN, SVGIG (reference sequence). V was clipped by 7 bases and J by 0 bases, with 10 bases between them. The CDR3 covers 14 residues.

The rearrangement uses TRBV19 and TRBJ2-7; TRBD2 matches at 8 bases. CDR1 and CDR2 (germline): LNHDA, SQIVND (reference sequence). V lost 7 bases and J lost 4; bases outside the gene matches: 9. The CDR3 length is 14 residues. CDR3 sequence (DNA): TGTGCCAGTACACCAGCGGCTAGCGGGTACGAGCAGTACTTC. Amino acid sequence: CASTPAASGYEQYF.

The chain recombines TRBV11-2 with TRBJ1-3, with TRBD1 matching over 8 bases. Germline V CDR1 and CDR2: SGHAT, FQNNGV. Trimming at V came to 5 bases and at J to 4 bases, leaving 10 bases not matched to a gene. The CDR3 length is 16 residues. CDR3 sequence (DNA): TGTGCCAGCAGCACCGGACAGGGCCTAGACGGAAACACCATATATTTT. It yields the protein CASSTGQGLDGNTIYF.

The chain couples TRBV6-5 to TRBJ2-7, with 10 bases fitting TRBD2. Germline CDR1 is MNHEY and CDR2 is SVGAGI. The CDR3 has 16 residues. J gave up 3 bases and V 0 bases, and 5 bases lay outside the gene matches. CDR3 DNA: TGTGCCAGCAGTTACTCAGGACTAGCGGAACTCTACGAGCAGTACTTC. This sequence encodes CASSYSGLAELYEQYF.

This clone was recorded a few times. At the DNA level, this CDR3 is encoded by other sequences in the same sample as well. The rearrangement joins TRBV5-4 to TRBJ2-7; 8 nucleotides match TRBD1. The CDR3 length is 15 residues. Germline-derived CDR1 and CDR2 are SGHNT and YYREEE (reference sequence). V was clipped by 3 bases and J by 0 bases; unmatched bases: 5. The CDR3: CASSSPGTGSYEQYF. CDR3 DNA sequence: TGTGCCAGCAGCTCACCCGGGACAGGCTCCTACGAGCAGTACTTC.

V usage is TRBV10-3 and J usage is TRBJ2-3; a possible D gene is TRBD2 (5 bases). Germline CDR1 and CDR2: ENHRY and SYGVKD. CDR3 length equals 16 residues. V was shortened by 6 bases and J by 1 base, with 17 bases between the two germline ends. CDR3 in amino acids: CAISGGPLTGTDTQYF. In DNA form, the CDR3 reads TGTGCCATCAGCGGAGGTCCTCTCACAGGCACAGATACGCAGTATTTT.

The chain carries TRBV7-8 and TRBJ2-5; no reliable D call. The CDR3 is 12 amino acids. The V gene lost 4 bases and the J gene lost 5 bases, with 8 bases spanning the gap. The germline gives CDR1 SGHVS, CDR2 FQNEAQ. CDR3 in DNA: TGTGCCAGCAGCTCGAGGTGGGAGACCCAGTACTTC. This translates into CASSSRWETQYF.